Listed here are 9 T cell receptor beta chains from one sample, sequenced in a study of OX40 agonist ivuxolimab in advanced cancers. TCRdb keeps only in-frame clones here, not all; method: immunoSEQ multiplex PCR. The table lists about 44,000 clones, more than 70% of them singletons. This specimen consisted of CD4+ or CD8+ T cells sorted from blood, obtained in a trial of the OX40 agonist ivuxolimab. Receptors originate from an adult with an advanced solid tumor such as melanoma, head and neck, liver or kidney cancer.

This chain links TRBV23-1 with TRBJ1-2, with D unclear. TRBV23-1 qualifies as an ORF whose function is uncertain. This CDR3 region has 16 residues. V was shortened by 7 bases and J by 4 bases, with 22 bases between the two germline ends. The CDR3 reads CASTSIVGSIFYGYTF. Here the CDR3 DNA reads TGCGCCAGCACCTCAATCGTCGGCAGTATTTTCTATGGCTACACCTTC.

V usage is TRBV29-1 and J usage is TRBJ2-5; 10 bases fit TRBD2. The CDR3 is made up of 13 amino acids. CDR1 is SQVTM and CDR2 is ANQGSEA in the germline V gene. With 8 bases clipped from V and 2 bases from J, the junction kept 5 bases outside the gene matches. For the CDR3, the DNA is TGCAGCCTCCGGACTAGCGGTCAAGAGACCCAGTACTTC. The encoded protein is CSLRTSGQETQYF.

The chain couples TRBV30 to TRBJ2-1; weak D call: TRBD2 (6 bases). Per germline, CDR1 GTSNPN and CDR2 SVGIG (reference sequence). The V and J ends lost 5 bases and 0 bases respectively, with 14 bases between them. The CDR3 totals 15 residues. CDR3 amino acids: CAWAREDGSYNEQFF. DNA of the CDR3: TGTGCCTGGGCGAGGGAGGACGGCTCCTACAATGAGCAGTTCTTC.

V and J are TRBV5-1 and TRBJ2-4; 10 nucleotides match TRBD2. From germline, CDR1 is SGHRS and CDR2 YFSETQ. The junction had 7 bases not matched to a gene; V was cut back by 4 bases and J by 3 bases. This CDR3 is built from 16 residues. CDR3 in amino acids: CASSETSGVGKNIQYF. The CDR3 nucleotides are TGCGCCAGCAGCGAAACTAGCGGGGTCGGCAAAAACATTCAGTACTTC.

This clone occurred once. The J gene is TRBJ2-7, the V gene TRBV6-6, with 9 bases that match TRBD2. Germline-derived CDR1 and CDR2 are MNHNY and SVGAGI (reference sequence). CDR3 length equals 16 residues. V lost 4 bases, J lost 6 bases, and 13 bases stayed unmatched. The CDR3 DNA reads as TGTGCCAGCAGTTTAAATAGCGGGAGTGTTCTGGGCGAGCAGTACTTC. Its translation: CASSLNSGSVLGEQYF.

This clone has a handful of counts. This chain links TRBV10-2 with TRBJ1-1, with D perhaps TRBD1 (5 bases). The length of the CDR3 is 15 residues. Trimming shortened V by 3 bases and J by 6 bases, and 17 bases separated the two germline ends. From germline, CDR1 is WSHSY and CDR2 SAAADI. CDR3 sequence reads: CASSEWGFGSPEAFF. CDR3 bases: TGCGCCAGCAGTGAATGGGGCTTTGGGTCCCCTGAAGCTTTCTTT.

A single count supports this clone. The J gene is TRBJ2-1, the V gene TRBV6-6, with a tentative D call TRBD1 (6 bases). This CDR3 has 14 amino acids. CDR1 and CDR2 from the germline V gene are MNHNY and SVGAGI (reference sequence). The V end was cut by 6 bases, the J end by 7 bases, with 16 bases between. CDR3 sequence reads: CASRDYRERNEQFF. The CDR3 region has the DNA TGTGCCAGCAGAGACTACAGGGAGAGGAATGAGCAGTTCTTC.

CDR3 in amino acids: CASSGLAGGPGDEQFF. The CDR3 DNA reads as TGTGCCAGCTCAGGTTTAGCGGGAGGGCCCGGGGATGAGCAGTTCTTC. The chain uses TRBV18 and TRBJ2-1, with 11 nucleotides matching TRBD2. The CDR3 sequence is 16 residues long. V was clipped by 5 bases and J by 8 bases; unmatched bases: 11. Germline CDR1 reads KGHSH; CDR2 reads LQKENI.

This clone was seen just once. DNA for the CDR3: TGTGCCAGCAGTTACGGGGGGGGCAAGAACACTGAAGCTTTCTTT. Encoded protein: CASSYGGGKNTEAFF. The V call is TRBV6-5, the J call TRBJ1-1; D is perhaps TRBD1 (6 bases). Deletions cut 2 bases from V and 1 base from J, with 11 bases between. The CDR3 is 15 amino acids. Germline V gene sequence: CDR1 MNHEY, CDR2 SVGAGI.